This T cell receptor beta chain was documented in a study of T cell responses to AZD1222 COVID-19 vaccine. Method: immunoSEQ multiplex PCR; TCRdb's copy keeps in-frame clones and lacks some. The repertoire holds about 150,000 clones, with about 90% as singletons. About this clone itself: Antigen: not known.

Notes on the study in general: There were vaccine-associated CD4 TCRs across spike, dominant at 160-218 and 743-854.

The TCR sequence derives from an adult in good health. This material consisted of peripheral blood, taken on day 0 of AZD1222 vaccination.

CDR3 nucleotide sequence: TGTGCCAGCAGCGGCCAGGCAGGGAGGAACACTGAAGCTTTCTTT. Protein product: CASSGQAGRNTEAFF. The chain carries TRBV9 and TRBJ1-1; D perhaps matches TRBD1 (5 bases). This CDR3 has 15 residues. The germline V gene has CDR1 SGDLS and CDR2 YYNGEE. V lost 3 bases and J lost 1, with 13 bases in between.